This TCR beta chain is from a study of coeliac disease. Across the whole study: Each coeliac patient was active, refractory type I, or diet-controlled. General observations from the study: Lamina propria and intraepithelial cell fractions may contain each other's cells.

A note on this clone: Its antigen is unidentified.

Assay: immunoSEQ multiplex PCR; the TCRdb copy retains only in-frame clones and omits some. Among approximately 2,500 clones listed, around 66% were seen once. The V end lost 3 bases, the J end lost 1 base, and 12 bases lay between the germline ends. The germline CDR1 and CDR2 sequences are SNHLY and FYNNEI. The CDR3 length is 15 residues. The chain is built from TRBV2 and TRBJ1-1; perhaps TRBD1 as D (6 bases). The clonotype originates from a woman in her seventies with celiac disease on a gluten-free diet. Specimen: lamina propria lymphocytes from the gut. In DNA form, the CDR3 reads TGTGCCAGCAGTGAGGAAGTCAGGGGGAACACTGAAGCTTTCTTT. Amino acids: CASSEEVRGNTEAFF.